Listed here is a single TCR beta chain. With 6 bases clipped from V and 9 bases from J, the junction kept 7 bases outside the gene matches. The length of the CDR3 is 14 residues. Per the germline V gene, CDR1 is MNHEY and CDR2 is SVGAGI. This record comes from a study of technical replicates of blood from a handful of donors. Profiled with immunoSEQ multiplex PCR; TCRdb holds only in-frame clones, not every one. The table has 84,000 or so clones, approximately 97% seen once. Material: T cells isolated from PBMCs. This TCR derives from a human donor in good health. The V gene is TRBV6-5, the J gene TRBJ2-1, with TRBD2 identical over 11 bases. The CDR3 here is CASRVSGGASEQFF. The CDR3 bases are TGTGCCAGCAGGGTTAGCGGGGGGGCAAGTGAGCAGTTCTTC.